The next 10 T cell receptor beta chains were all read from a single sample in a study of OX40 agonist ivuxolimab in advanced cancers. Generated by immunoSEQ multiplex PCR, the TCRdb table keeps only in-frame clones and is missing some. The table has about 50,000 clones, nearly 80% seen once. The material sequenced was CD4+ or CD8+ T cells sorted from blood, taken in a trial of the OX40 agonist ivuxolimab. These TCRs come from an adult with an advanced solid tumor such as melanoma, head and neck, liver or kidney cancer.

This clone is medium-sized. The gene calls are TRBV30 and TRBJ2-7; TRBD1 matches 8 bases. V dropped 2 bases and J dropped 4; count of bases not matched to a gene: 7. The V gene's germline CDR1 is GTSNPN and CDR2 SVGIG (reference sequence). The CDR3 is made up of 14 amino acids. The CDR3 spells CAWSRLTGGYEQYF. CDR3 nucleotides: TGTGCCTGGAGTAGATTAACAGGGGGGTACGAGCAGTACTTC.

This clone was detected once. This chain's CDR3 is CASSHRGGTEAFF. DNA for the CDR3: TGCGCCAGCAGCCATAGGGGTGGGACTGAAGCTTTCTTT. V usage is TRBV4-3 and J usage is TRBJ1-1; tentatively, D is TRBD1 (5 bases). Germline V gives CDR1 LGHNA, CDR2 YSLEER. The CDR3 length is 13 residues. V lost 3 bases and J 5 bases, leaving 10 bases between the germline ends.

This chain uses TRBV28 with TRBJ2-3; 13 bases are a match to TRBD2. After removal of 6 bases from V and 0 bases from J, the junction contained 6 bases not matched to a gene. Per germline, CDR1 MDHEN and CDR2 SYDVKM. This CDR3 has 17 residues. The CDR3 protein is CASSLRTSGGSTDTQYF. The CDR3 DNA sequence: TGTGCCAGCAGCCTTAGGACTAGCGGGGGTAGCACAGATACGCAGTATTTT. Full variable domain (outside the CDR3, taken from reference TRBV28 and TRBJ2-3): DVKVTQSSRYLVKRTGEKVFLECVQDMDHENMFWYRQDPGLGLRLIYFSYDVKMKEKGDIPEGYSVSREKKERFSLILESASTNQTSMYLCASSLRTSGGSTDTQYFGPGTRLTVL.

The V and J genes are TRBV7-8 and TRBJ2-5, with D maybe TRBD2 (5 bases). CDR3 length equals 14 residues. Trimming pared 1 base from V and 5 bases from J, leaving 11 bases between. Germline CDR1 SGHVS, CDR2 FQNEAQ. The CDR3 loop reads CASSLGTGKETQYF. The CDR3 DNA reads TGTGCCAGCAGCTTAGGGACCGGGAAGGAGACCCAGTACTTC.

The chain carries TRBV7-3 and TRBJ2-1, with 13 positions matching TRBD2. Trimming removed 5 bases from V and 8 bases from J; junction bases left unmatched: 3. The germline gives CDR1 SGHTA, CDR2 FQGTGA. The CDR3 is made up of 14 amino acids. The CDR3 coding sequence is TGTGCCAGCAGCCTAGGGACTAGCGGGGATGAGCAGTTCTTC. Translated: CASSLGTSGDEQFF.

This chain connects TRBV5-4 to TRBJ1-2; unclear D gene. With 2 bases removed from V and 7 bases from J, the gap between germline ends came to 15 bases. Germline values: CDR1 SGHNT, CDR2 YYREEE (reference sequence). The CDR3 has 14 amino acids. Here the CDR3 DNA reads TGTGCCAGCAGCTTTGGAGCCCTTCGACCTGGCTACACCTTC. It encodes CASSFGALRPGYTF.

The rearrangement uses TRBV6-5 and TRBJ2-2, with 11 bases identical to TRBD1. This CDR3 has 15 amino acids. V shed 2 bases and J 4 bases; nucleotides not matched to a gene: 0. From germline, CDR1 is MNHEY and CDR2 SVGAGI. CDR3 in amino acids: CASSYGTGGTGELFF. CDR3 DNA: TGTGCCAGCAGTTACGGGACAGGGGGCACCGGGGAGCTGTTTTTT.

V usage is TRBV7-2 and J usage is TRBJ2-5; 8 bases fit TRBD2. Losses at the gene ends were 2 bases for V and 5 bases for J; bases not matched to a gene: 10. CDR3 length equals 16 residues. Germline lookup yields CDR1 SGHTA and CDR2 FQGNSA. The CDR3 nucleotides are TGTGCCAGCAGCTTAAACCTCCGGGGGGGGAGGGAGACCCAGTACTTC. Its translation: CASSLNLRGGRETQYF. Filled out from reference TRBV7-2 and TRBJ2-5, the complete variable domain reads GAGVSQSPSNKVTEKGKDVELRCDPISGHTALYWYRQSLGQGLEFLIYFQGNSAPDKSGLPSDRFSAERTGGSVSTLTIQRTQQEDSAVYLCASSLNLRGGRETQYFGPGTRLLVL.

The CDR3: CASSLVGLATETQYF. Here the CDR3 DNA reads TGTGCCAGCAGCTTAGTGGGACTAGCGACGGAGACCCAGTACTTC. The chain carries TRBV7-7 and TRBJ2-5; TRBD2 matches at 10 bases. This CDR3 contains 15 residues. Germline assignment: CDR1 SSHAT and CDR2 FNYEAQ (reference sequence). V lost 1 base to trimming and J lost 5 bases; unmatched junction nucleotides: 4.

The CDR3 nucleotides are TGCGCCAGCAGCCAGAGCTTCACCGGGACTAGCAGAAACAATGAGCAGTTCTTC. Protein: CASSQSFTGTSRNNEQFF. V gene TRBV4-3 combines with J gene TRBJ2-1; 9 bases agree with TRBD2. The CDR3 consists of 18 residues. V lost 3 bases, J lost 5 bases, and 14 bases stayed unmatched. From germline, CDR1 is LGHNA and CDR2 YSLEER.